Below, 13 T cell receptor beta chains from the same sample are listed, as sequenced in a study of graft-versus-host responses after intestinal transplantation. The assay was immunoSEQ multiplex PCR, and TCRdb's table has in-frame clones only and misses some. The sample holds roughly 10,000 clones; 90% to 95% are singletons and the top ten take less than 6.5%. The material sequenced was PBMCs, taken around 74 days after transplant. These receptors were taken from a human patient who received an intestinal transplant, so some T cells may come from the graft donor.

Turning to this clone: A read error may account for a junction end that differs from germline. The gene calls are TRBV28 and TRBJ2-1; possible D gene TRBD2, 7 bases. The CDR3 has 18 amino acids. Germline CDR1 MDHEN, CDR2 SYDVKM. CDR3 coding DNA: TGTGCCAGCAGCTTATACGGACTAGGACAGTGGACCTACAATGAGCAGTTCTTC. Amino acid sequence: CASSLYGLGQWTYNEQFF.

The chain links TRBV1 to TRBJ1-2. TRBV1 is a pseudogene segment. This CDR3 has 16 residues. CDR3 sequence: CTSRSLCCAKTYGYTF. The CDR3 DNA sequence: TGCACCAGCAGGTCATTATGTTGTGCGAAGACCTATGGCTACACCTTC.

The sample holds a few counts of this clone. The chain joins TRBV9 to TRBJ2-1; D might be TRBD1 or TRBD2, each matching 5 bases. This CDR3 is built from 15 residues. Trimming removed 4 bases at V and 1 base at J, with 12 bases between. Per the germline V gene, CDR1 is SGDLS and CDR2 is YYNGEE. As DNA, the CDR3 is TGTGCCAGCAGCCTCAGGGACGCATCCTACAATGAGCAGTTCTTC. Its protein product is CASSLRDASYNEQFF.

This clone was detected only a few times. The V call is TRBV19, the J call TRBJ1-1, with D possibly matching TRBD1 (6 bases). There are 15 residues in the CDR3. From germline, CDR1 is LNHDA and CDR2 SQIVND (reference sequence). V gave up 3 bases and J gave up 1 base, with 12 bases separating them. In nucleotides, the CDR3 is TGTGCCAGTAGTATTCAACAGGGCCGGAACACTGAAGCTTTCTTT. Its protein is CASSIQQGRNTEAFF.

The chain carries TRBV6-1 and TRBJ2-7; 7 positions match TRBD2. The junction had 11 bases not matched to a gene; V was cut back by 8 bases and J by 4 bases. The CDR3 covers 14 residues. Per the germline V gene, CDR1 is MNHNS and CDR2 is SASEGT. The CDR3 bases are TGTGCCAGCGACCTTAGCGGGCGTCCGTACGAGCAGTACTTC. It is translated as CASDLSGRPYEQYF.

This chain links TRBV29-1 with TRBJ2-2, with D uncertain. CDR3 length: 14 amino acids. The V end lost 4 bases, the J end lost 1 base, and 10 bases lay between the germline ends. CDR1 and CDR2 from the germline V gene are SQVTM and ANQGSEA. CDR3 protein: CSVAADLNTGELFF. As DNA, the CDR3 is TGCAGCGTTGCCGCGGACCTGAACACCGGGGAGCTGTTTTTT.

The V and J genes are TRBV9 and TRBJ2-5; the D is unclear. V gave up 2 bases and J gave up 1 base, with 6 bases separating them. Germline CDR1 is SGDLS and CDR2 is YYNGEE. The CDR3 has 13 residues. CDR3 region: CASSVSVQETQYF. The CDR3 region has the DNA TGTGCCAGCAGCGTGTCGGTCCAAGAGACCCAGTACTTC. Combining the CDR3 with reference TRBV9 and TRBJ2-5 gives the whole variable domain DSGVTQTPKHLITATGQRVTLRCSPRSGDLSVYWYQQSLDQGLQFLIQYYNGEERAKGNILERFSAQQFPDLHSELNLSSLELGDSALYFCASSVSVQETQYFGPGTRLLVL.

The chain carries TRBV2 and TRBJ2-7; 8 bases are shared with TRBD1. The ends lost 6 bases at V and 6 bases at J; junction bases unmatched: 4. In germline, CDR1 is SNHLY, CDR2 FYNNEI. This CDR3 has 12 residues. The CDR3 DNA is TGTGCCAGCAGCCTCCAGGGGGCCGAGCAGTACTTC. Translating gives CASSLQGAEQYF.

Here the CDR3 reads CASSQDPTSGRVYEQYF. The CDR3, as DNA: TGCGCCAGCAGCCAAGATCCTACTAGCGGGAGGGTCTACGAGCAGTACTTC. The rearrangement links TRBV4-1 to TRBJ2-5; 13 bases fit TRBD2. The end of the DNA fits TRBJ2-7 better, so the J call may be wrong. The germline V gene has CDR1 MGHRA and CDR2 YSYEKL. The CDR3 has 17 residues.

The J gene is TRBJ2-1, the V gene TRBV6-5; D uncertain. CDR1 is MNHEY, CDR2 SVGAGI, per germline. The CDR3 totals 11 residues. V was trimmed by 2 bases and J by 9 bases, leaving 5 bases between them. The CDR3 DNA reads TGTGCCAGCAGTTACGAGCGTGAGCAGTTCTTC. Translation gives CASSYEREQFF.

The CDR3 sequence: CAISFRRTSGTYNEQFF. CDR3 DNA sequence: TGTGCCATCAGCTTTAGGAGGACTAGCGGGACTTATAATGAGCAGTTCTTC. The chain recombines TRBV10-3 with TRBJ2-1; 12 bases map to TRBD2. The CDR3 length is 17 residues. V shed 6 bases, J shed 7 bases, and the junction held 13 bases outside the gene matches. The V gene's germline CDR1 is ENHRY and CDR2 SYGVKD.

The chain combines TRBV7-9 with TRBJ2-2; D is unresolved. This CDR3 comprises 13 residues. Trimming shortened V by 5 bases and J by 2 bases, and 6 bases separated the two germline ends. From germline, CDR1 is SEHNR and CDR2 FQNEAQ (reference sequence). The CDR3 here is CASSPDNTGELFF. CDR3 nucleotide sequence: TGTGCCAGCAGCCCGGACAACACCGGGGAGCTGTTTTTT.

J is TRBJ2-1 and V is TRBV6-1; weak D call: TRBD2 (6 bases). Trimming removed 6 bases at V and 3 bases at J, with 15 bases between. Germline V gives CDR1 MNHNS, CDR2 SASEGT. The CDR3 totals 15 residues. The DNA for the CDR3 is TGTGCCAGCAGGGCGGGCTCCGGGGGCTACAATGAGCAGTTCTTC. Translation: CASRAGSGGYNEQFF.